Shown below are 10 T cell receptor beta chains from a single sample sequenced in a study of blood T cell repertoires in COVID-19. Generated by immunoSEQ multiplex PCR, the TCRdb table keeps only in-frame clones and is missing some. The sample lists hundreds of thousands of clones, approximately 89% occurring once. The material sequenced was PBMCs or T cells enriched from blood (not recorded which). The receptor source for this set is a middle-aged woman who had recovered from COVID-19.

V usage is TRBV28 and J usage is TRBJ2-3; 9 nucleotides agree with TRBD1. With V trimmed by 7 bases and J by 2 bases, 10 bases remained unmatched. The CDR3 spans 16 residues. Germline CDR1 MDHEN, CDR2 SYDVKM. The CDR3 coding sequence is TGTGCCAGCACCCTAGGACAGGGGCCTCACACAGATACGCAGTATTTT. Residues: CASTLGQGPHTDTQYF.

The table lists this clone with a count of one. The rearrangement uses TRBV2 and TRBJ2-7, with D maybe TRBD1 (7 bases). Trimming stripped 9 bases from V and 3 bases from J, with 15 bases between. Germline lookup yields CDR1 SNHLY and CDR2 FYNNEI. The CDR3 consists of 13 residues. CDR3 DNA: TGTGCCAGTAATGGAGGGGGCATCTACGAGCAGTACTTC. Protein: CASNGGGIYEQYF.

This chain joins TRBV30 and TRBJ1-1; D is perhaps TRBD1 (6 bases). The length of the CDR3 is 14 residues. Per germline, CDR1 GTSNPN and CDR2 SVGIG (reference sequence). The V and J ends lost 4 bases and 1 base respectively, with 13 bases between them. In nucleotides, the CDR3 is TGTGCCTGGATAGGATACAGGGAGAACACTGAAGCTTTCTTT. This gives the protein CAWIGYRENTEAFF.

V usage is TRBV5-4 and J usage is TRBJ2-1; 12 nucleotides agree with TRBD2. V dropped 4 bases and J dropped 7; count of bases not matched to a gene: 15. CDR3 length: 18 residues. Germline CDR1 SGHNT, CDR2 YYREEE (reference sequence). The CDR3 DNA is TGTGCCAGCAGCCCCGGGACTAGCGGGCCCCAGGTTGTAAATGAGCAGTTCTTC. This encodes CASSPGTSGPQVVNEQFF. The variable domain in full, completed from reference TRBV5-4 and TRBJ2-1, reads ETGVTQSPTHLIKTRGQQVTLRCSSQSGHNTVSWYQQALGQGPQFIFQYYREEENGRGNFPPRFSGLQFPNYSSELNVNALELDDSALYLCASSPGTSGPQVVNEQFFGPGTRLTVL.

The chain carries TRBV27 and TRBJ2-1, with a possible D match to TRBD2 (7 bases). V shed 6 bases and J shed 2 bases, with 17 bases lying between them. The CDR3 sequence is 16 residues long. Germline values: CDR1 MNHEY, CDR2 SMNVEV (reference sequence). CDR3 region: CASSPVSGGPYNEQFF. In nucleotides, the CDR3 is TGTGCCAGCAGCCCCGTTTCCGGGGGGCCCTACAATGAGCAGTTCTTC.

The chain combines TRBV4-2 with TRBJ2-3; 7 bases match TRBD1. The CDR3 totals 16 residues. The germline V gene encodes CDR1 LGHNA and CDR2 YNFKEQ. V lost 2 bases to trimming and J lost 2 bases; unmatched junction nucleotides: 7. The CDR3 DNA reads as TGTGCCAGCAGCCAACTTAGACAGGGCCACACAGATACGCAGTATTTT. It codes for CASSQLRQGHTDTQYF.

The chain is built from TRBV19 and TRBJ1-3; no firm D call. CDR1 and CDR2 from the germline V gene are LNHDA and SQIVND (reference sequence). The CDR3 is 15 amino acids. Between the trimmed V and J ends, which lost 5 bases and 0 bases, there was a span of 11 bases. The CDR3 DNA is TGTGCCAGTAGTCCTTATATGAGCTCTGGAAACACCATATATTTT. Residues: CASSPYMSSGNTIYF. The full variable domain, with the rest looked up from reference TRBV19 and TRBJ1-3, is DGGITQSPKYLFRKEGQNVTLSCEQNLNHDAMYWYRQDPGQGLRLIYYSQIVNDFQKGDIAEGYSVSREKKESFPLTVTSAQKNPTAFYLCASSPYMSSGNTIYFGEGSWLTVV.

This chain links TRBV4-2 with TRBJ2-1; 10 bases map to TRBD2. Germline CDR1 LGHNA, CDR2 YNFKEQ. The CDR3 length is 15 residues. The J segment lost 10 bases and the V segment lost 4 bases, leaving 10 bases of the junction unmatched. CDR3 sequence: CASSRHTSGEEEQFF. For the CDR3, the DNA is TGTGCCAGCAGCCGCCACACTAGCGGGGAGGAGGAGCAGTTCTTC.

The chain employs TRBV7-3 and TRBJ1-1; TRBD1 agrees at 7 bases. There are 15 residues in the CDR3. CDR1 is SGHTA, CDR2 FQGTGA, per germline. V dropped 8 bases and J dropped 1; count of bases not matched to a gene: 10. Here the CDR3 DNA reads TGTGCCAGCGGCCACTACAGGGGCCGGAACACTGAAGCTTTCTTT. It specifies CASGHYRGRNTEAFF. The whole variable domain, filled in from reference TRBV7-3 and TRBJ1-1, reads GAGVSQTPSNKVTEKGKYVELRCDPISGHTALYWYRQSLGQGPEFLIYFQGTGAADDSGLPNDRFFAVRPEGSVSTLKIQRTERGDSAVYLCASGHYRGRNTEAFFGQGTRLTVV.

The rearrangement links TRBV4-1 to TRBJ2-1; the match to TRBD2 covers 8 bases. Trimming cost V 3 bases and J 6 bases; bases outside gene matches: 7. Germline values: CDR1 MGHRA, CDR2 YSYEKL. The CDR3 has 15 amino acids. The CDR3 DNA is TGCGCCAGCAGCCATGGCCCCGGGGGGGCCAATGAGCAGTTCTTC. The encoded protein is CASSHGPGGANEQFF.